Shown below are 6 T cell receptor beta chains from a single sample sequenced in a study of control samples from healthy donors and cancer patients. Method: immunoSEQ multiplex PCR; TCRdb's copy keeps in-frame clones and lacks some. The data contain roughly 45,000 clones, 80% to 90% of them singletons. The sequencing sample was made of PBMCs. Receptors originate from a woman aged 45-65 years with lung cancer.

V usage is TRBV19 and J usage is TRBJ1-4; 7 bases agree with TRBD1. Germline values: CDR1 LNHDA, CDR2 SQIVND (reference sequence). This CDR3 has 18 residues. V was clipped by 6 bases and J by 2 bases; unmatched bases: 15. This chain's CDR3 is CASSRDRVMLTTNEKLFF. The CDR3 nucleotides are TGTGCCAGTAGCCGAGACAGGGTTATGTTGACGACTAATGAAAAACTGTTTTTT.

The chain carries TRBV15 and TRBJ2-1; 7 bases line up with TRBD2. V lost 0 bases, J lost 2 bases, and 4 bases stayed unmatched. CDR3 size: 16 residues. CDR1 is LNHNV and CDR2 is YYDKDF in the germline V gene (reference sequence). In DNA form, the CDR3 reads TGTGCCACCAGCAGAGATCAAAGCGGGACCTACAATGAGCAGTTCTTC. Residues: CATSRDQSGTYNEQFF.

V is TRBV7-6 and J is TRBJ1-1, with D perhaps matching TRBD1 (5 bases). Trimming removed 2 bases at V and 10 bases at J, with 8 bases between. This CDR3 spans 11 amino acids. Germline V CDR1 and CDR2: SGHVS, FNYEAQ. The CDR3: CASSLQGRAFF. Written as DNA, the CDR3 is TGTGCCAGCAGCTTACAGGGTAGAGCTTTCTTT.

The chain links TRBV19 to TRBJ1-2, with TRBD1 identical over 8 bases. The V segment lost 6 bases and the J segment 0 bases; nucleotides outside the gene matches: 9. This CDR3 is built from 16 residues. Germline V lookup: CDR1 LNHDA, CDR2 SQIVND (reference sequence). This chain's CDR3 is CASRTGTGSTNYGYTF. The CDR3 DNA reads TGTGCCAGTAGAACCGGGACAGGATCCACTAACTATGGCTACACCTTC.

The genes are TRBV29-1 and TRBJ1-1; 7 bases map to TRBD1. V lost 2 bases and J lost 1; bases outside the gene matches: 4. This CDR3 is built from 14 residues. Germline values: CDR1 SQVTM, CDR2 ANQGSEA. CDR3 nucleotide sequence: TGCAGCGTTGAATCGGACAGGCCGAACACTGAAGCTTTCTTT. It translates to CSVESDRPNTEAFF.

This clone was recorded a few times. The chain is built from TRBV4-2 and TRBJ1-3; 10 nucleotides line up with TRBD1. This CDR3 is 15 amino acids long. CDR1 and CDR2 from the germline V gene are LGHNA and YNFKEQ. The trim removed 4 bases at V and 2 bases at J, leaving 2 bases unmatched. CDR3 sequence: CASSRDRGAGNTIYF. As DNA, the CDR3 is TGTGCCAGCAGCCGGGACAGGGGTGCTGGAAACACCATATATTTT.